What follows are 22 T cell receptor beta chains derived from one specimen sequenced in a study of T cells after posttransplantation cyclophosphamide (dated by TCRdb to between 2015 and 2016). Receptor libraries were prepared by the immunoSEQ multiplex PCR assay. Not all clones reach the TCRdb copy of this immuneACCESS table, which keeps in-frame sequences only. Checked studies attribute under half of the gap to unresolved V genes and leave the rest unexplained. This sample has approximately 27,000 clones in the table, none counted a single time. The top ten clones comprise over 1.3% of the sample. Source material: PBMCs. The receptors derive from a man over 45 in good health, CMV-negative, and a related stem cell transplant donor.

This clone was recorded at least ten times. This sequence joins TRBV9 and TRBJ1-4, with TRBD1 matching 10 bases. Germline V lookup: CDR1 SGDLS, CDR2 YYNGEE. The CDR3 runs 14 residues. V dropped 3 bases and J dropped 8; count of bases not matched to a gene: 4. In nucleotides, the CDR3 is TGTGCCAGCAGCGCACCGGACAGGGGGGAAAAACTGTTTTTT. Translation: CASSAPDRGEKLFF.

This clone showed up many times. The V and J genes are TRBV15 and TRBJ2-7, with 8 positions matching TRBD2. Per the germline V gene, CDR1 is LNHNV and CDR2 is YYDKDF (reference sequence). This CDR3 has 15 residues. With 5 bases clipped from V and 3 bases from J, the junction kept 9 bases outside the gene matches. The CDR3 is CATSGRLSGGYEQYF. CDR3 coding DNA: TGTGCCACCAGCGGGCGCCTAAGCGGGGGCTACGAGCAGTACTTC. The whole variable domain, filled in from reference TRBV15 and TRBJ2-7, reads DAMVIQNPRYQVTQFGKPVTLSCSQTLNHNVMYWYQQKSSQAPKLLFHYYDKDFNNEADTPDNFQSRRPNTSFCFLDIRSPGLGDTAMYLCATSGRLSGGYEQYFGPGTRLTVT.

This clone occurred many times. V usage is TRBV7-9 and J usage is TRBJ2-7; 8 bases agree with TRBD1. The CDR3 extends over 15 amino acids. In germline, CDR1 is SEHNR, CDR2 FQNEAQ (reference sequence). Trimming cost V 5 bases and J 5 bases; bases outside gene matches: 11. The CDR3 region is CASSHNRGLSDEQYF. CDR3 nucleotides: TGTGCCAGCAGCCACAACAGGGGGTTAAGCGACGAGCAGTACTTC.

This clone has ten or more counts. CDR3 DNA sequence: TGTGCCAGCAAACGAGGTCCCTACAATGAGCAGTTCTTC. It codes for CASKRGPYNEQFF. This chain links TRBV7-8 with TRBJ2-1; D unclear. Germline V CDR1 and CDR2: SGHVS, FQNEAQ. Trimming removed 7 bases from V and 2 bases from J, with 9 bases in between. The CDR3 loop spans 13 amino acids.

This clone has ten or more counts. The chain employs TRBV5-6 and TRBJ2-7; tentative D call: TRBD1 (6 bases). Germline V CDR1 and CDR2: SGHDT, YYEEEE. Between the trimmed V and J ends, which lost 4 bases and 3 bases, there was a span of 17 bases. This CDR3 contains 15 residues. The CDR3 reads CASSPVAGGDYEQYF. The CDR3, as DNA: TGTGCCAGCAGCCCCGTGGCTGGGGGCGACTACGAGCAGTACTTC.

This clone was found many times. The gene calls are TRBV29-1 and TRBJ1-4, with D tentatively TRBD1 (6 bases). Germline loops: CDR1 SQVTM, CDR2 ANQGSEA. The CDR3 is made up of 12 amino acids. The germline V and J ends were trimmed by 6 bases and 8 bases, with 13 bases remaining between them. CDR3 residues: CSVLGQGEKLFF. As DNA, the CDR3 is TGCAGCGTCCTAGGCCAGGGGGAAAAACTGTTTTTT.

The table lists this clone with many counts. The CDR3 protein is CASSLLGGEVRETQYF. Written as DNA, the CDR3 is TGTGCCAGCAGCTTACTCGGAGGGGAGGTGAGAGAGACCCAGTACTTC. This chain joins TRBV11-2 and TRBJ2-5, with D possibly TRBD2 on 6 matching bases. The V end lost 2 bases, the J end lost 4 bases, and 17 bases lay between the germline ends. The CDR3 runs 16 residues. Germline V gene data show CDR1 as SGHAT and CDR2 as FQNNGV.

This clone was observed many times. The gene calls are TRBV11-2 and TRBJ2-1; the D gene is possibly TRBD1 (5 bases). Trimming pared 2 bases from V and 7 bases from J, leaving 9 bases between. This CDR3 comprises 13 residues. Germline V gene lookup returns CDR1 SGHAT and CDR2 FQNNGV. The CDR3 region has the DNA TGTGCCAGCAGCTTAATACAGGCTAATGAGCAGTTCTTC. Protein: CASSLIQANEQFF. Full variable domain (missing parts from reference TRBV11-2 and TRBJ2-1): EAGVAQSPRYKIIEKRQSVAFWCNPISGHATLYWYQQILGQGPKLLIQFQNNGVVDDSQLPKDRFSAERLKGVDSTLKIQPAKLEDSAVYLCASSLIQANEQFFGPGTRLTVL.

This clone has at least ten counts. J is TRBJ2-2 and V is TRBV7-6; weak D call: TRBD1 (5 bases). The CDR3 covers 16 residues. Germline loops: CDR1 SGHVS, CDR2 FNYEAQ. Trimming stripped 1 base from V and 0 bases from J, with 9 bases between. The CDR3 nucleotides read TGTGCCAGCAGCTTAGAAATCAGGGCGAACACCGGGGAGCTGTTTTTT. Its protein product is CASSLEIRANTGELFF.

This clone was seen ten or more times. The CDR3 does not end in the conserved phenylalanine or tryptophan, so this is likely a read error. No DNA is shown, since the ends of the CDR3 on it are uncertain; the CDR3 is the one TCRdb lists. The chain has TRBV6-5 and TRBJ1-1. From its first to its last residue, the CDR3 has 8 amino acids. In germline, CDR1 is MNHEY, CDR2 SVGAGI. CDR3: CASSYGGV.

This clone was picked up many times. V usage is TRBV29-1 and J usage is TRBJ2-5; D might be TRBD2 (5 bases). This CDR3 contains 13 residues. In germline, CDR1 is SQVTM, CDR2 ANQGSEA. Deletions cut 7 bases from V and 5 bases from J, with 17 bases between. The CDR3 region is CSAEERVGETQYF. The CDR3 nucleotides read TGCAGCGCCGAGGAGAGGGTGGGGGAGACCCAGTACTTC.

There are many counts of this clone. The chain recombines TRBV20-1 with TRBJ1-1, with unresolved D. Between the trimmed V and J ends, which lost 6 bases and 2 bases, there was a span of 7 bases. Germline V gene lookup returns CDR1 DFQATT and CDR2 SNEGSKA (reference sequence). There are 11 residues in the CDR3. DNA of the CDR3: TGCAGTGCGCGGGAAAACACTGAAGCTTTCTTT. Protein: CSARENTEAFF.

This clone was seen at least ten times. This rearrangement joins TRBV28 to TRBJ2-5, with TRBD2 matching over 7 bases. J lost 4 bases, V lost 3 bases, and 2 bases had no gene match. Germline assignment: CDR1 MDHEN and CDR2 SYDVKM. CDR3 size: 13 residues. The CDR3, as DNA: TGTGCCAGCAGTTTGGGGGGGGGAGAGACCCAGTACTTC. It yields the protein CASSLGGGETQYF.

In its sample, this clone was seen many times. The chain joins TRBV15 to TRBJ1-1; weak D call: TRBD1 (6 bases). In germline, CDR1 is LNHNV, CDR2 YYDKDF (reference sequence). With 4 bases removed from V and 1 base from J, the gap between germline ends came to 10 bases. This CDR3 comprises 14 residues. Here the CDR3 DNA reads TGTGCCACCAGCAAGTCAGGGGCGAACACTGAAGCTTTCTTT. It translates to CATSKSGANTEAFF.

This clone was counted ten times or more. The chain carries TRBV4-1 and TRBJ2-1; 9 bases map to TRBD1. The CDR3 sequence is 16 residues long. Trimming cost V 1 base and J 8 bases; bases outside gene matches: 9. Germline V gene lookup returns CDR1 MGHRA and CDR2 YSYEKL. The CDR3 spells CASSQGIGTGKHEQFF. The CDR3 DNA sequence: TGCGCCAGCAGCCAAGGTATTGGGACAGGGAAACATGAGCAGTTCTTC.

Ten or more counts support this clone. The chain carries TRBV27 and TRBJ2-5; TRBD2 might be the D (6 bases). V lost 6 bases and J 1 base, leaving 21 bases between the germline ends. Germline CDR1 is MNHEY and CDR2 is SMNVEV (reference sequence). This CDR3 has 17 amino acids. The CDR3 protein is CASSLLDERATQETQYF. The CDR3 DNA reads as TGTGCCAGCAGCCTCTTGGATGAGCGGGCCACCCAAGAGACCCAGTACTTC.

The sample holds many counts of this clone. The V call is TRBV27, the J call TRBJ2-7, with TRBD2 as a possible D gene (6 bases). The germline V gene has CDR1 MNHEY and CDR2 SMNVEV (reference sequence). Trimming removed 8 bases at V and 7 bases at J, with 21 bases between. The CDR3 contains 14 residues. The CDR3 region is CASPLGTPLEEQYF. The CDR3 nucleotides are TGTGCCAGCCCTCTGGGGACTCCATTGGAGGAGCAGTACTTC.

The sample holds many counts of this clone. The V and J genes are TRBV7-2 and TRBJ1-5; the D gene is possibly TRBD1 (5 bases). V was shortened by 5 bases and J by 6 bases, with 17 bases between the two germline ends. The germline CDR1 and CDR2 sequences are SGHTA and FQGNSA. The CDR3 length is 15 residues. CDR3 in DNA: TGTGCCAGCAGCACCGTGGGGGGAGGGACTCAGCCCCAGCATTTT. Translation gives CASSTVGGGTQPQHF.

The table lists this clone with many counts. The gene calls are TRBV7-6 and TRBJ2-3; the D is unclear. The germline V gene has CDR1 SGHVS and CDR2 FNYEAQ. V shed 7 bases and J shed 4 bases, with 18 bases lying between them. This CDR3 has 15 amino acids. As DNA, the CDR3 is TGTGCCAGCACCTCCGAGGTGACTGAGGCAGATACGCAGTATTTT. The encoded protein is CASTSEVTEADTQYF.

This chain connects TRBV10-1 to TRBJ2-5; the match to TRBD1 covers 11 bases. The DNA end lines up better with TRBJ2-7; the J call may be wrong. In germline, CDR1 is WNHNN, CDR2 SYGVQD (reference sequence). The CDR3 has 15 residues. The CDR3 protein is CASSKDRGPSYEQYF. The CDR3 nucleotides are TGCGCCAGCAGTAAGGACAGGGGGCCATCCTACGAGCAGTACTTC.

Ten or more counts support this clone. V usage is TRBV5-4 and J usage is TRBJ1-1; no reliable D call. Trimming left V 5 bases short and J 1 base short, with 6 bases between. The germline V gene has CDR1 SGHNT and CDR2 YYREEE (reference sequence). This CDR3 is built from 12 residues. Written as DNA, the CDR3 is TGTGCCAGCAGTGGCCCGAACACTGAAGCTTTCTTT. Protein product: CASSGPNTEAFF. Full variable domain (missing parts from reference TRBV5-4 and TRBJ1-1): ETGVTQSPTHLIKTRGQQVTLRCSSQSGHNTVSWYQQALGQGPQFIFQYYREEENGRGNFPPRFSGLQFPNYSSELNVNALELDDSALYLCASSGPNTEAFFGQGTRLTVV.

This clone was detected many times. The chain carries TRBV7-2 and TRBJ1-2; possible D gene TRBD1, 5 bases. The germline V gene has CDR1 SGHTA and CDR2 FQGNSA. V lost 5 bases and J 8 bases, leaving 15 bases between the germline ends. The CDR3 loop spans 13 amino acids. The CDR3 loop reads CASSPALRGGYTF. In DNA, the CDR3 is TGTGCCAGCAGCCCAGCCCTTAGGGGCGGCTACACCTTC. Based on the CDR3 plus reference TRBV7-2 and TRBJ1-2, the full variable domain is GAGVSQSPSNKVTEKGKDVELRCDPISGHTALYWYRQSLGQGLEFLIYFQGNSAPDKSGLPSDRFSAERTGGSVSTLTIQRTQQEDSAVYLCASSPALRGGYTFGSGTRLTVV.